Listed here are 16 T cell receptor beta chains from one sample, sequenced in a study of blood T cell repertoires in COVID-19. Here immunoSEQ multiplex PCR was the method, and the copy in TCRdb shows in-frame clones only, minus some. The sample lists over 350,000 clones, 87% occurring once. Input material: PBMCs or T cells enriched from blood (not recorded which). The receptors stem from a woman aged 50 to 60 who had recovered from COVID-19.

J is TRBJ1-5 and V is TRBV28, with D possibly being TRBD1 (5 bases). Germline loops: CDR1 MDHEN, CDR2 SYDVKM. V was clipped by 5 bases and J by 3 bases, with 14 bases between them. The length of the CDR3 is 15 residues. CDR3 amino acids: CASSEAGAFNQPQHF. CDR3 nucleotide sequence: TGTGCCAGCAGTGAAGCTGGGGCCTTCAATCAGCCCCAGCATTTT.

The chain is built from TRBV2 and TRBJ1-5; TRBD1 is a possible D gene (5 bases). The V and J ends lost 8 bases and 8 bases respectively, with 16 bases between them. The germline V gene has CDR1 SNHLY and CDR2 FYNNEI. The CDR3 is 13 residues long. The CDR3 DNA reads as TGTGCCAGCCTAGGACAAACCTCCGAGCCCCAGCATTTT. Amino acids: CASLGQTSEPQHF.

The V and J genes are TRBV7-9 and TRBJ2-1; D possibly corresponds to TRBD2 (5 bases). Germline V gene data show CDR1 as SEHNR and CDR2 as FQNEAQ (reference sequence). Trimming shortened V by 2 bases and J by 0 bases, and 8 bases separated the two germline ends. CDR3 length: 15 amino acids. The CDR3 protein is CASSLRESSYNEQFF. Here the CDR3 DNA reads TGTGCCAGCAGCTTAAGGGAGAGCTCCTACAATGAGCAGTTCTTC.

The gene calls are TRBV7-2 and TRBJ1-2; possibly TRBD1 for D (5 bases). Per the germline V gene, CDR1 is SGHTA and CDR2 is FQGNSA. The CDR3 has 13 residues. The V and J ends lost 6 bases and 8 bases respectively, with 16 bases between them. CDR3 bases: TGTGCCAGCAGTACTCACCCCACAGGAGGCTACACCTTC. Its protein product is CASSTHPTGGYTF.

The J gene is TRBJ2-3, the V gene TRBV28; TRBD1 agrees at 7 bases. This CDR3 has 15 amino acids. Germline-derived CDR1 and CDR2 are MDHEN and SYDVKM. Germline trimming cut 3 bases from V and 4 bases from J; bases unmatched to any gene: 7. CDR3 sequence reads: CASSFEGASPDTQYF. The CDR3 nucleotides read TGTGCCAGCAGTTTCGAGGGGGCTTCTCCAGATACGCAGTATTTT.

CDR3 loop: CASSLGPSGGTNEKLFF. CDR3 nucleotide sequence: TGTGCCAGCAGCTTAGGCCCTTCAGGGGGCACTAATGAAAAACTGTTTTTT. The chain couples TRBV7-9 to TRBJ1-4, with 8 positions matching TRBD1. J lost 2 bases, V lost 1 base, and 6 bases had no gene match. The CDR3 contains 17 residues. The germline V gene encodes CDR1 SEHNR and CDR2 FQNEAQ (reference sequence).

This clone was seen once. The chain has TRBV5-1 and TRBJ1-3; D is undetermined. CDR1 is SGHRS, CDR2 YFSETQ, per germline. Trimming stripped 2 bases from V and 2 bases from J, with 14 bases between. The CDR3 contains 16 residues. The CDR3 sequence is CASSLMAYGAGNTIYF. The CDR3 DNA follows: TGCGCCAGCAGCTTAATGGCGTACGGGGCTGGAAACACCATATATTTT.

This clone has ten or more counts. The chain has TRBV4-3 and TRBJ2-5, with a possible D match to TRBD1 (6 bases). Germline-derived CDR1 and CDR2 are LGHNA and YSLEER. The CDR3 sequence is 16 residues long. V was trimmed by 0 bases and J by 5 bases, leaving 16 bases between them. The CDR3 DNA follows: TGCGCCAGCAGCCAAGAGCGGGCCAGGGGCCTTGAGACCCAGTACTTC. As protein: CASSQERARGLETQYF.

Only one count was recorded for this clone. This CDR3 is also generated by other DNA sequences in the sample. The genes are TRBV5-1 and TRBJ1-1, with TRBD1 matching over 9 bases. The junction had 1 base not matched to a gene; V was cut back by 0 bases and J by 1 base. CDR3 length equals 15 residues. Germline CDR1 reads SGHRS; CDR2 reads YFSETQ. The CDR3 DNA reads TGCGCCAGCAGCTTGGGGGGACAGGGGAACACTGAAGCTTTCTTT. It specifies CASSLGGQGNTEAFF.

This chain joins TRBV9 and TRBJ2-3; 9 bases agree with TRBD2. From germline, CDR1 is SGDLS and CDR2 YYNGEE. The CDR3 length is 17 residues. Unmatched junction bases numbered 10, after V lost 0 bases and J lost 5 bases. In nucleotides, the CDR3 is TGTGCCAGCAGCGTAGCCCCGCGGGGGGGGAGGGGAGATACGCAGTATTTT. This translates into CASSVAPRGGRGDTQYF.

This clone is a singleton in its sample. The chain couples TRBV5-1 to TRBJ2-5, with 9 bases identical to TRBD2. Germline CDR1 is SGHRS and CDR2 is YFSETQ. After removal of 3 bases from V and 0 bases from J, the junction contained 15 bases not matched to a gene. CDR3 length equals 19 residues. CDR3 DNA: TGCGCCAGCAGCTCCTCCGGCGGTGCGGCTAGCGGGGACCAAGAGACCCAGTACTTC. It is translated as CASSSSGGAASGDQETQYF.

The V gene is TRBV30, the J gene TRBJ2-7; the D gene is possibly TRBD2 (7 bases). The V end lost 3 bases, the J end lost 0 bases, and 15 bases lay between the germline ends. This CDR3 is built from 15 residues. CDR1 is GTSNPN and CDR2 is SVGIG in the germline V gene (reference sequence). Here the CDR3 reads CAWREQGGFSYEQYF. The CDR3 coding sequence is TGTGCCTGGAGAGAACAGGGAGGGTTCTCCTACGAGCAGTACTTC.

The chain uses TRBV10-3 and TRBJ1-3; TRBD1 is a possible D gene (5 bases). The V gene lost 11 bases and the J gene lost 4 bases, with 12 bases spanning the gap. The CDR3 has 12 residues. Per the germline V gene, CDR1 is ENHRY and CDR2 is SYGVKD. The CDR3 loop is CAGRGGGNTIYF. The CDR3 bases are TGTGCCGGCCGGGGGGGAGGAAACACCATATATTTT.

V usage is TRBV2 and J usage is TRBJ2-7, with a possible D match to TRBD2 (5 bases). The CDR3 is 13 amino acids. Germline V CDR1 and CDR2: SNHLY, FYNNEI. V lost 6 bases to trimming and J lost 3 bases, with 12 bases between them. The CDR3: CASSREPDYEQYF. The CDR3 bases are TGTGCCAGCAGCCGGGAACCAGACTACGAGCAGTACTTC.

The DNA of the CDR3 is TGTGCCAGCAGCTTCGTCGGTAGTGAAGCTTTCTTT. Translated: CASSFVGSEAFF. The chain joins TRBV7-9 to TRBJ1-1; D ambiguous. This CDR3 region has 12 residues. The germline V gene encodes CDR1 SEHNR and CDR2 FQNEAQ (reference sequence). V lost 3 bases and J 7 bases, leaving 9 bases between the germline ends.

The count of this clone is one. The chain's CDR3 is CAWDTGFGEQYF. The CDR3 nucleotides read TGTGCCTGGGATACAGGGTTCGGCGAGCAGTACTTC. This chain joins TRBV30 and TRBJ2-7, with D maybe TRBD1 (6 bases). There are 12 residues in the CDR3. The V gene lost 5 bases and the J gene lost 6 bases, with 14 bases spanning the gap. The V gene's germline CDR1 is GTSNPN and CDR2 SVGIG (reference sequence).